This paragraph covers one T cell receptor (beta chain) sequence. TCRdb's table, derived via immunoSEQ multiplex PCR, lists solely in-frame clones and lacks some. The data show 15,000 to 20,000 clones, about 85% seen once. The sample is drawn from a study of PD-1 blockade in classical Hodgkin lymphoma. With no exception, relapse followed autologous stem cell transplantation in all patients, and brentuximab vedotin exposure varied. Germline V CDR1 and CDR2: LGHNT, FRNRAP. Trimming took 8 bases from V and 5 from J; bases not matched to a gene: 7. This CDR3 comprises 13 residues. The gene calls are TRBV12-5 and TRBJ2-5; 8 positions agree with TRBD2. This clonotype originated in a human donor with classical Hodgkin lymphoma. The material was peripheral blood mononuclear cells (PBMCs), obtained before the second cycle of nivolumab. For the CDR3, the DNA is TGTGCTAGTCAGCCGGGGGGGACGGAGACCCAGTACTTC. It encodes CASQPGGTETQYF.